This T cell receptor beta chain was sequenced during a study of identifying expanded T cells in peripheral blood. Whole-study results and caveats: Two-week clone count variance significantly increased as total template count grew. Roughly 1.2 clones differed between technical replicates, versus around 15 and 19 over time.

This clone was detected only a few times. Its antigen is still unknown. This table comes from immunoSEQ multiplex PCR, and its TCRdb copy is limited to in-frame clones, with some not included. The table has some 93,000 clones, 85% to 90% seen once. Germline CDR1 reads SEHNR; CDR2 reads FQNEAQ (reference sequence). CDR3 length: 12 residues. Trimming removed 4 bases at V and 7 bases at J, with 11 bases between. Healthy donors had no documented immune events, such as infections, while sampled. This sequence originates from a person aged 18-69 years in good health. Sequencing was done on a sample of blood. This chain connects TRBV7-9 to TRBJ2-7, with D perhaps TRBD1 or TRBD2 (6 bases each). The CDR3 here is CASSWGAREQYF. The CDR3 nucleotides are TGTGCCAGCAGCTGGGGGGCGCGAGAGCAGTACTTC.